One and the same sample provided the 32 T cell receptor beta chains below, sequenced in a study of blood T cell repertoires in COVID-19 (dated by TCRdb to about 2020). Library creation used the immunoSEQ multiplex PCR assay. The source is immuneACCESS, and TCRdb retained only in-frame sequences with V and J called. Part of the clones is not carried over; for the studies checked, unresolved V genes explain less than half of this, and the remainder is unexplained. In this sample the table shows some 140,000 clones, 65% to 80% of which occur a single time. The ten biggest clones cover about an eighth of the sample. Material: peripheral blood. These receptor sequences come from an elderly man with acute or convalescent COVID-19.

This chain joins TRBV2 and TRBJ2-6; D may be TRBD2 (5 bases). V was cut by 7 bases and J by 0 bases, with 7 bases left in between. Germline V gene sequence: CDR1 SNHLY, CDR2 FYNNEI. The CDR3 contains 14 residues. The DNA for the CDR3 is TGTGCCAGCACCGGGGACTCTGGGGCCAACGTCCTGACTTTC. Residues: CASTGDSGANVLTF.

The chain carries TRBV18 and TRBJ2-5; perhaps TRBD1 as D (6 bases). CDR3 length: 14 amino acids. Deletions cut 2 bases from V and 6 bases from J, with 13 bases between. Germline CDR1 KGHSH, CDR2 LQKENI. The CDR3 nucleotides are TGTGCCAGCTCACCAGACTCGGGACATCAGACCCAGTACTTC. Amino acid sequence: CASSPDSGHQTQYF.

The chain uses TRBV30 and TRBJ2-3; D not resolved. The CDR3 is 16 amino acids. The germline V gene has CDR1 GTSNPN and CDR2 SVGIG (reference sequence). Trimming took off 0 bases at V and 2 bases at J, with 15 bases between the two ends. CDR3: CAWSVPGVSDTDTQYF. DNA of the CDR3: TGTGCCTGGAGTGTACCTGGAGTGTCGGACACAGATACGCAGTATTTT.

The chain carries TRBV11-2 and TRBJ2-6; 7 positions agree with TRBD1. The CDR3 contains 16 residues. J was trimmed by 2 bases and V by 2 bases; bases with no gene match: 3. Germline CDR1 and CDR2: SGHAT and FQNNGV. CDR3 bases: TGTGCCAGCAGCTTACTGGGACAGCCTGGGGCCAACGTCCTGACTTTC. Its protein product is CASSLLGQPGANVLTF.

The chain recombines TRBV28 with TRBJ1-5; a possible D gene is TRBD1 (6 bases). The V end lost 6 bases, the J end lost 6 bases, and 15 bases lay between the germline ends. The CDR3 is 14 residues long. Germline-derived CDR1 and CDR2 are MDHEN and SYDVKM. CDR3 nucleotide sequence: TGTGCCAGCAGCCTAGACAGGCGCAGTCAGCCCCAGCATTTT. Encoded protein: CASSLDRRSQPQHF.

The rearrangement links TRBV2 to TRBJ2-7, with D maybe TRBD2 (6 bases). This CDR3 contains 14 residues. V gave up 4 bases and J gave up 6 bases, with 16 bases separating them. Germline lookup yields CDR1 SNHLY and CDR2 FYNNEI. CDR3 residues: CASSVGGMEGEQYF. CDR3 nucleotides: TGTGCCAGCAGTGTCGGAGGGATGGAGGGCGAGCAGTACTTC. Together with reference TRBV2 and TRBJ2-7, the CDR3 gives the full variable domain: EPEVTQTPSHQVTQMGQEVILRCVPISNHLYFYWYRQILGQKVEFLVSFYNNEISEKSEIFDDQFSVERPDGSNFTLKIRSTKLEDSAMYFCASSVGGMEGEQYFGPGTRLTVT.

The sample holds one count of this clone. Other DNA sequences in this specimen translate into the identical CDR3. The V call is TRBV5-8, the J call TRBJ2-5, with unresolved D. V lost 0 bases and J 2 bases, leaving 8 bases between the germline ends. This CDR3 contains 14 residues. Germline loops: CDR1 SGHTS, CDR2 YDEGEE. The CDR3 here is CASSLGGEQETQYF. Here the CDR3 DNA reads TGTGCCAGCAGCTTGGGAGGCGAACAAGAGACCCAGTACTTC.

The CDR3 here is CASSECEGTGDEQYF. DNA for the CDR3: TGCGCCAGCAGTGAATGCGAAGGGACAGGGGACGAGCAGTACTTC. The chain recombines TRBV10-1 with TRBJ2-7, with TRBD1 matching over 10 bases. V lost 3 bases, J lost 5 bases, and 7 bases stayed unmatched. The germline gives CDR1 WNHNN, CDR2 SYGVQD (reference sequence). CDR3 length: 15 residues.

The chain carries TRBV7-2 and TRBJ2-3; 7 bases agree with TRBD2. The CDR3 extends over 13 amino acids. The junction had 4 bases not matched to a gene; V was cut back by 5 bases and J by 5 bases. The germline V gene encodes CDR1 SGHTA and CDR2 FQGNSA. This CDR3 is CASSISSGDTQYF. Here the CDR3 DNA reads TGTGCCAGCAGCATTTCTAGCGGAGATACGCAGTATTTT.

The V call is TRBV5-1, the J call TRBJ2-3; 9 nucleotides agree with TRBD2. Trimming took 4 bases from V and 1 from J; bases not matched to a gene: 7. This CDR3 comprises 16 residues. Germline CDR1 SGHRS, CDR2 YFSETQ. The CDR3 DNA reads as TGCGCCAGCAGCGCCGGAGCGGGGGGCGGCACAGATACGCAGTATTTT. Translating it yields CASSAGAGGGTDTQYF.

CDR3 sequence (DNA): TGTGCCTGGAGGCAAGATAGCGGGGGCCGGTACAATGAGCAGTTCTTC. Translated, it gives CAWRQDSGGRYNEQFF. V gene TRBV30 combines with J gene TRBJ2-1; 9 bases align to TRBD2. The V gene's germline CDR1 is GTSNPN and CDR2 SVGIG (reference sequence). This CDR3 is built from 16 residues. Trimming took 3 bases from V and 4 from J; bases not matched to a gene: 10.

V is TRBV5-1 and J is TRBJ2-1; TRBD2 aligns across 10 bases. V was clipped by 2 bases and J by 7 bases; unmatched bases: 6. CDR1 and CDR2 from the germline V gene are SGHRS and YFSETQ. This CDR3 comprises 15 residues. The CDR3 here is CASSFLAGAGNEQFF. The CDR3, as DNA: TGCGCCAGCAGCTTCCTAGCGGGGGCGGGGAATGAGCAGTTCTTC.

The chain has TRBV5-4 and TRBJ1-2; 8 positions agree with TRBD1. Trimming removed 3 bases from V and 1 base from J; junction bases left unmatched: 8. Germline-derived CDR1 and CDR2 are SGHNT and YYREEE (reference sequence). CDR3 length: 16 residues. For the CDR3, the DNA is TGTGCCAGCAGCTCGTTTACGGGACAGGTTAACTATGGCTACACCTTC. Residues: CASSSFTGQVNYGYTF.

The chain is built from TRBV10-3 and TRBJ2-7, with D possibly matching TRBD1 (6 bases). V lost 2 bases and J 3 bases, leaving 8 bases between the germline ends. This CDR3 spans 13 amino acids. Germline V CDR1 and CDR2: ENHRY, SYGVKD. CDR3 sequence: CAISEGQNYEQYF. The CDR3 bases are TGTGCCATCAGTGAGGGACAGAACTACGAGCAGTACTTC.

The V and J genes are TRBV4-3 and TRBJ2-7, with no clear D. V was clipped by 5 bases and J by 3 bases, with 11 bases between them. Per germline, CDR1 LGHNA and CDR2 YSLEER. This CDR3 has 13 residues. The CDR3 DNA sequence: TGCGCCAGCAGCGAGACACGAAACTACGAGCAGTACTTC. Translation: CASSETRNYEQYF.

The DNA for the CDR3 is TGTGCCAGCAGCTTAACCGGGACAAATTCCTACGAGCAGTACTTC. As protein: CASSLTGTNSYEQYF. The chain has TRBV7-3 and TRBJ2-7; D is perhaps TRBD1 (6 bases). CDR3 size: 15 residues. Trimming stripped 0 bases from V and 1 base from J, with 10 bases between. The germline gives CDR1 SGHTA, CDR2 FQGTGA.

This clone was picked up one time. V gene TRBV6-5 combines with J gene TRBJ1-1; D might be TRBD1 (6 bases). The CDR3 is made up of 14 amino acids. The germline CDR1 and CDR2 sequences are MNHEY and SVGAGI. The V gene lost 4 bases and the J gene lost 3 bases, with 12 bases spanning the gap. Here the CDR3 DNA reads TGTGCCAGCAGTTTTTCAGGGGCGGACACTGAAGCTTTCTTT. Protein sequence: CASSFSGADTEAFF.

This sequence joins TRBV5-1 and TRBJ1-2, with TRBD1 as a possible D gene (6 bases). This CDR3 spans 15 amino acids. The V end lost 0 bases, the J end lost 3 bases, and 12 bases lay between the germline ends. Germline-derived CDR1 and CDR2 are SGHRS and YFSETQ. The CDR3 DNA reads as TGCGCCAGCAGCTTGGGGCAGGGGCTTTACTATGGCTACACCTTC. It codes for CASSLGQGLYYGYTF.

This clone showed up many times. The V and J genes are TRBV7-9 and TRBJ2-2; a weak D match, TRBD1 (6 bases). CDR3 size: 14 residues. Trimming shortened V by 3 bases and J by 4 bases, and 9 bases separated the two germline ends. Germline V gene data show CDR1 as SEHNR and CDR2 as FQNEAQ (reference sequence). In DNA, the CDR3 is TGTGCCAGCAGCTTTGGACAGCCCACCGGGGAGCTGTTTTTT. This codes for CASSFGQPTGELFF.

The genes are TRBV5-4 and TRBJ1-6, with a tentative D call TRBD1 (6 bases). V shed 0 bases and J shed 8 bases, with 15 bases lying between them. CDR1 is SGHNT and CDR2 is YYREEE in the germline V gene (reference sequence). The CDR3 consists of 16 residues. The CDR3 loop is CASSLAIQGMDSPLHF. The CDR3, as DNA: TGTGCCAGCAGCTTGGCGATACAGGGCATGGATTCACCCCTCCACTTT.

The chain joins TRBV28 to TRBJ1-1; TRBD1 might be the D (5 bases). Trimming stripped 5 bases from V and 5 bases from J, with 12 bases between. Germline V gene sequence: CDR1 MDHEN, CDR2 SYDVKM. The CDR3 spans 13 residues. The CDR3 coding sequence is TGTGCCAGCAGTATCCAGGGCGGAACTGAAGCTTTCTTT. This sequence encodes CASSIQGGTEAFF.

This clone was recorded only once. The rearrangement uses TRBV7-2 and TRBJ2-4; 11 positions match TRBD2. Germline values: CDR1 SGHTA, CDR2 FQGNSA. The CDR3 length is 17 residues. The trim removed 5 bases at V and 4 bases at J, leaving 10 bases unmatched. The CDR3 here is CASSPVGASGGKNIQYF. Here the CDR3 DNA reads TGTGCCAGCAGCCCAGTGGGGGCTAGCGGGGGGAAAAACATTCAGTACTTC.

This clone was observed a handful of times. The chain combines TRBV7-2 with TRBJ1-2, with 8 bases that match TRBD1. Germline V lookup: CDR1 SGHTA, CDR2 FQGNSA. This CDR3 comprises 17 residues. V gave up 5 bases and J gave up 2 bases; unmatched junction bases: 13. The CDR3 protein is CASSPSTGGAQNYGYTF. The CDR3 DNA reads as TGTGCCAGCAGCCCCTCAACAGGGGGGGCCCAAAACTATGGCTACACCTTC.

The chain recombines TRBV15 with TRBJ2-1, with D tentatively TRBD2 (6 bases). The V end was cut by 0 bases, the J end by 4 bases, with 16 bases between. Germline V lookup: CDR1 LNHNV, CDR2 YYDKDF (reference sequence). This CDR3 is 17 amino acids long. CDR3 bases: TGTGCCACCAGCAGAGATCTAAGGCGGGGCGGATACAATGAGCAGTTCTTC. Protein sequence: CATSRDLRRGGYNEQFF. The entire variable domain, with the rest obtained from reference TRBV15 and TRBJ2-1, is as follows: DAMVIQNPRYQVTQFGKPVTLSCSQTLNHNVMYWYQQKSSQAPKLLFHYYDKDFNNEADTPDNFQSRRPNTSFCFLDIRSPGLGDTAMYLCATSRDLRRGGYNEQFFGPGTRLTVL.

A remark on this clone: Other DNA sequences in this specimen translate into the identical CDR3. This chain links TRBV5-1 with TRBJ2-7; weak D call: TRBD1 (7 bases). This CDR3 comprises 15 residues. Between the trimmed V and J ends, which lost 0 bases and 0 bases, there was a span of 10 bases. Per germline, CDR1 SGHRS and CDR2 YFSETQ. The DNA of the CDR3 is TGCGCCAGCAGCTTGGGCGGGACAGCCTCCTACGAGCAGTACTTC. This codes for CASSLGGTASYEQYF.

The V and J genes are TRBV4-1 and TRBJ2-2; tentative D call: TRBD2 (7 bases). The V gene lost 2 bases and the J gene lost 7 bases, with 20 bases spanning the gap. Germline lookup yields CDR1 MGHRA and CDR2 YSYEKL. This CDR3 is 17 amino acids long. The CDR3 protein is CASSQHSSGGQGGELFF. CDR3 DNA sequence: TGCGCCAGCAGCCAACATTCTTCCGGGGGGCAAGGCGGGGAGCTGTTTTTT.

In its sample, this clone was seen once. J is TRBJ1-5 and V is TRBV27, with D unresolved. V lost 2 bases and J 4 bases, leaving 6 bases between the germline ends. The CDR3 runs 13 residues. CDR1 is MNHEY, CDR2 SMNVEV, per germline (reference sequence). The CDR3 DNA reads TGTGCCAGCAGTTTAAGGGAGAATCAGCCCCAGCATTTT. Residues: CASSLRENQPQHF.

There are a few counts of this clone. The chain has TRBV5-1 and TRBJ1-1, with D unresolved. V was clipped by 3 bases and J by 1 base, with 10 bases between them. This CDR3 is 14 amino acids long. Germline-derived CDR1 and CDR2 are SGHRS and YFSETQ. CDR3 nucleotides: TGCGCCAGCAGCTCATACACAGCGAACACTGAAGCTTTCTTT. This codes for CASSSYTANTEAFF. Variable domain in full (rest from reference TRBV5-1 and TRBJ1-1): KAGVTQTPRYLIKTRGQQVTLSCSPISGHRSVSWYQQTPGQGLQFLFEYFSETQRNKGNFPGRFSGRQFSNSRSEMNVSTLELGDSALYLCASSSYTANTEAFFGQGTRLTVV.

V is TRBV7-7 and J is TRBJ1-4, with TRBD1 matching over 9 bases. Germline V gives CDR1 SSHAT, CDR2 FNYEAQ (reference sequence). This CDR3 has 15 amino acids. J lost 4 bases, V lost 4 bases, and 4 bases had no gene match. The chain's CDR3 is CASSSGQGINEKLFF. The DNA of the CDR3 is TGTGCCAGCAGCTCGGGACAGGGCATTAATGAAAAACTGTTTTTT.

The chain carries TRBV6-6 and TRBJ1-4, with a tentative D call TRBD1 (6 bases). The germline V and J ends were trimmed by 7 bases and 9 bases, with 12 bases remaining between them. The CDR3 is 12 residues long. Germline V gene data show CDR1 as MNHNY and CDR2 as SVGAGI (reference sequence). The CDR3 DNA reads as TGTGCCAGCAACAATCAGGGGCAAAAACTGTTTTTT. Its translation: CASNNQGQKLFF.

The CDR3 sequence is CASSQVLRSNQPQHF. CDR3 coding DNA: TGTGCCAGCAGCCAAGTCCTTCGGAGCAATCAGCCCCAGCATTTT. The rearrangement uses TRBV14 and TRBJ1-5; no definite D call. Germline lookup yields CDR1 SGHDN and CDR2 FVKESK. Deletions cut 1 base from V and 1 base from J, with 8 bases between. This CDR3 region has 15 residues. Full variable domain (remainder filled in from reference TRBV14 and TRBJ1-5): EAGVTQFPSHSVIEKGQTVTLRCDPISGHDNLYWYRRVMGKEIKFLLHFVKESKQDESGMPNNRFLAERTGGTYSTLKVQPAELEDSGVYFCASSQVLRSNQPQHFGDGTRLSIL.

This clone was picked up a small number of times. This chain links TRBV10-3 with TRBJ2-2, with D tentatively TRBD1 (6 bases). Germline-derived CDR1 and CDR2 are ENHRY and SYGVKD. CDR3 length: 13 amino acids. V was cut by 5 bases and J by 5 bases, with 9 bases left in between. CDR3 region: CAISPQGTGELFF. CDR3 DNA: TGTGCCATCAGTCCACAGGGAACCGGGGAGCTGTTTTTT.